Below, 30 T cell receptor beta chains from the same sample are listed, as sequenced in a study of blood T cell repertoires in COVID-19. The protocol was immunoSEQ multiplex PCR, while the TCRdb copy is restricted to in-frame clones and leaves out a portion. The profile shows some 37,000 clones, 88% of them singletons. The sample comprised peripheral blood. Receptors originate from a woman in her 70s with acute or convalescent COVID-19.

This chain uses TRBV18 with TRBJ2-5; 11 bases map to TRBD2. From germline, CDR1 is KGHSH and CDR2 LQKENI. Trimming at V came to 6 bases and at J to 7 bases, leaving 10 bases not matched to a gene. The CDR3 is 15 residues long. The CDR3 here is CASSPVAGGPGTQYF. CDR3 DNA sequence: TGTGCCAGCTCCCCCGTAGCGGGAGGGCCAGGGACCCAGTACTTC.

The chain couples TRBV10-3 to TRBJ2-5; no reliable D call. CDR3 length equals 13 residues. Trimming pared 6 bases from V and 3 bases from J, leaving 11 bases between. The V gene's germline CDR1 is ENHRY and CDR2 SYGVKD. DNA for the CDR3: TGTGCCATCAGGACCGGCGGCAAAGAGACCCAGTACTTC. This gives the protein CAIRTGGKETQYF.

The V call is TRBV5-4, the J call TRBJ2-1; TRBD2 is a possible D gene (6 bases). The germline V and J ends were trimmed by 0 bases and 7 bases, with 20 bases remaining between them. The germline gives CDR1 SGHNT, CDR2 YYREEE (reference sequence). This CDR3 spans 17 amino acids. CDR3: CASSLAAGMGGLNEQFF. In nucleotides, the CDR3 is TGTGCCAGCAGCTTGGCCGCCGGGATGGGGGGTTTAAATGAGCAGTTCTTC.

This chain joins TRBV20-1 and TRBJ1-5; 8 bases match TRBD1. The germline V gene encodes CDR1 DFQATT and CDR2 SNEGSKA (reference sequence). The V and J ends lost 3 bases and 0 bases, in that order; junction bases with no gene match: 7. The CDR3 extends over 16 amino acids. The CDR3 sequence is CSASAGGIYSNQPQHF. CDR3 sequence (DNA): TGCAGTGCTAGTGCAGGGGGCATTTATAGCAATCAGCCCCAGCATTTT.

This chain connects TRBV7-6 to TRBJ1-1, with 10 positions matching TRBD1. CDR3 length: 12 residues. CDR1 is SGHVS, CDR2 FNYEAQ, per germline. The ends lost 11 bases at V and 5 bases at J; junction bases unmatched: 5. The CDR3 region has the DNA TGTGCCCTGAGGACAGGGGGGACTGAAGCTTTCTTT. Encoded protein: CALRTGGTEAFF.

With regard to this clone: A junction boundary mismatches the germline segment, possibly from a read error. The rearrangement links TRBV7-3 to TRBJ2-2; 9 positions agree with TRBD1. CDR1 SGHTA and CDR2 FQGTGA come from the germline V gene. CDR3 length: 15 amino acids. Written as DNA, the CDR3 is TGTGCCAGCAGCTTAGGGACAGGGAATACCGGAGAGCTGTTTTTT. It specifies CASSLGTGNTGELFF.

This chain joins TRBV7-8 and TRBJ2-1; 11 nucleotides line up with TRBD1. Germline V gives CDR1 SGHVS, CDR2 FQNEAQ. The CDR3 loop spans 17 amino acids. V gave up 2 bases and J gave up 7 bases; unmatched junction bases: 10. The CDR3 is CASSLSSGTGGRNEQFF. In nucleotides, the CDR3 is TGTGCCAGCAGCTTATCCTCCGGGACAGGGGGGAGAAATGAGCAGTTCTTC.

The chain recombines TRBV21-1 with TRBJ1-1. TRBV21-1 is a pseudogene segment. The length of the CDR3 is 15 residues. CDR3 DNA sequence: TGTGCCAGCAGCAAGGTAGCAGCGCCGAACACTGAAGCTTTCTTT. This translates into CASSKVAAPNTEAFF.

The rearrangement uses TRBV3-1 (or the pseudogene TRBV3-2) and TRBJ1-2; no reliable D call. Germline CDR1 is LGHDT and CDR2 is YNNKEL (reference sequence). CDR3 length: 15 amino acids. Deletions cut 1 base from V and 2 bases from J, with 11 bases between. The CDR3 protein is CASSQVRTGNYGYTF. DNA for the CDR3: TGTGCCAGCAGCCAAGTGCGGACGGGGAACTATGGCTACACCTTC.

A word on this clone: An end of the junction differs from the germline gene, which may be a read error. This chain connects TRBV6-6 to TRBJ2-5, with 8 bases fitting TRBD2. Per the germline V gene, CDR1 is MNHNY and CDR2 is SVGAGI (reference sequence). The CDR3 loop spans 14 amino acids. CDR3 residues: CASSPRGGQGTQYF. The CDR3 region has the DNA TGTGCCAGCAGTCCTCGGGGGGGCCAAGGGACCCAGTACTTC.

V is TRBV29-1 and J is TRBJ2-2; 7 bases map to TRBD1. Trimming at V came to 6 bases and at J to 0 bases, leaving 4 bases not matched to a gene. Germline values: CDR1 SQVTM, CDR2 ANQGSEA. There are 14 residues in the CDR3. This CDR3 is CSVGTAANTGELFF. In DNA, the CDR3 is TGCAGCGTGGGGACAGCTGCGAACACCGGGGAGCTGTTTTTT.

V and J are TRBV18 and TRBJ2-1; 8 bases line up with TRBD2. CDR3 length: 15 amino acids. Germline assignment: CDR1 KGHSH and CDR2 LQKENI. Trimming took 6 bases from V and 8 from J; bases not matched to a gene: 12. CDR3 sequence reads: CASSAGGGAFHEQFF. DNA of the CDR3: TGTGCCAGCTCCGCCGGGGGGGGCGCATTCCATGAGCAGTTCTTC.

A few counts support this clone. This chain uses TRBV7-2 with TRBJ1-6; D is uncertain. V was clipped by 6 bases and J by 1 base, with 13 bases between them. Germline V gene data show CDR1 as SGHTA and CDR2 as FQGNSA. The CDR3 length is 16 residues. In DNA form, the CDR3 reads TGTGCCAGCAGAGGTACGGGAGGTTCCTATAATTCACCCCTCCACTTT. Translated: CASRGTGGSYNSPLHF.

This clone was picked up one time. The CDR3 DNA reads TGTGCCAGCAGTGAAGTTGGGTCGGCTAGCGCGGGAGAGACCCAGTACTTC. This sequence encodes CASSEVGSASAGETQYF. The chain couples TRBV2 to TRBJ2-5; TRBD2 is a possible D gene (6 bases). The V gene's germline CDR1 is SNHLY and CDR2 FYNNEI. V lost 1 base and J lost 4, with 19 bases in between. This CDR3 is 17 amino acids long.

CDR3 sequence (DNA): TGTGCCAGCAGCTTAAGACAGGGGATTAGGTCTGGGGCCAACGTCCTGACTTTC. Its protein is CASSLRQGIRSGANVLTF. The chain links TRBV11-2 to TRBJ2-6, with 8 bases lining up with TRBD1. V lost 2 bases, J lost 1 base, and 7 bases stayed unmatched. There are 18 residues in the CDR3. The germline CDR1 and CDR2 sequences are SGHAT and FQNNGV.

The gene calls are TRBV6-6 and TRBJ1-2; 10 nucleotides match TRBD1. The CDR3 is made up of 15 amino acids. CDR1 is MNHNY and CDR2 is SVGAGI in the germline V gene (reference sequence). With 6 bases clipped from V and 2 bases from J, the junction kept 6 bases outside the gene matches. The CDR3 sequence: CASSALDRGNYGYTF. As DNA, the CDR3 is TGTGCCAGCAGCGCTCTGGACAGGGGGAACTATGGCTACACCTTC.

The rearrangement uses TRBV4-1 and TRBJ2-6, with a weak D call TRBD1 (5 bases). From germline, CDR1 is MGHRA and CDR2 YSYEKL. Trimming took off 0 bases at V and 0 bases at J, with 9 bases between the two ends. The CDR3 contains 17 residues. The CDR3, as DNA: TGCGCCAGCAGCCAAGAACCAGGGATCTCTGGGGCCAACGTCCTGACTTTC. Translation: CASSQEPGISGANVLTF.

The chain carries TRBV10-3 and TRBJ2-2; a possible D gene is TRBD2 (7 bases). Germline V gene sequence: CDR1 ENHRY, CDR2 SYGVKD. V was pared by 8 bases and J by 6 bases, with 10 bases between. CDR3 length: 12 amino acids. The CDR3 DNA sequence: TGTGCCATCGGGGGGGCGGCCGGGGAGCTGTTTTTT. Amino acid sequence: CAIGGAAGELFF.

On this clone itself: At the DNA level, this CDR3 is encoded by other sequences in the same sample as well. V usage is TRBV29-1 and J usage is TRBJ2-3, with D possibly being TRBD1 (5 bases). The germline gives CDR1 SQVTM, CDR2 ANQGSEA. The CDR3 consists of 14 residues. The germline V and J ends were trimmed by 6 bases and 0 bases, with 13 bases remaining between them. Here the CDR3 reads CSVGQGFSTDTQYF. In nucleotides, the CDR3 is TGCAGCGTGGGGCAGGGATTTAGCACAGATACGCAGTATTTT.

This clone was seen once. The CDR3: CSVEGQANTEAFF. The CDR3 DNA is TGCAGCGTTGAGGGGCAAGCAAACACTGAAGCTTTCTTT. The chain is built from TRBV29-1 and TRBJ1-1; TRBD1 might be the D (5 bases). The CDR3 sequence is 13 residues long. Looked up from germline, CDR1 is SQVTM and CDR2 is ANQGSEA. V was shortened by 3 bases and J by 2 bases, with 10 bases between the two germline ends.

The chain has TRBV28 and TRBJ2-3; 7 nucleotides agree with TRBD1. Per germline, CDR1 MDHEN and CDR2 SYDVKM. The CDR3 is made up of 16 amino acids. V lost 6 bases, J lost 1 base, and 10 bases stayed unmatched. The CDR3 DNA sequence: TGTGCCAGCAGAAAATCCGGGACAGCCCGCACAGATACGCAGTATTTT. This sequence encodes CASRKSGTARTDTQYF. The variable domain in full, with the rest retrieved from reference TRBV28 and TRBJ2-3, is DVKVTQSSRYLVKRTGEKVFLECVQDMDHENMFWYRQDPGLGLRLIYFSYDVKMKEKGDIPEGYSVSREKKERFSLILESASTNQTSMYLCASRKSGTARTDTQYFGPGTRLTVL.

The DNA for the CDR3 is TGTGCCAGCAGCCAGTATCTAGCGGGGGGGCCAGAGACCCAGTACTTC. Translating gives CASSQYLAGGPETQYF. The chain carries TRBV3-1 (or the pseudogene TRBV3-2) and TRBJ2-5, with 12 bases lining up with TRBD2. J lost 4 bases, V lost 3 bases, and 6 bases had no gene match. The CDR3 loop spans 16 amino acids. The V gene's germline CDR1 is LGHDT and CDR2 YNNKEL (reference sequence).

The genes are TRBV30 and TRBJ2-5; the match to TRBD2 covers 7 bases. Germline V gene data show CDR1 as GTSNPN and CDR2 as SVGIG (reference sequence). CDR3 length: 13 residues. Trimming at V came to 4 bases and at J to 3 bases, leaving 5 bases not matched to a gene. The CDR3 region is CAWNRGGEETQYF. CDR3 DNA sequence: TGTGCCTGGAACCGGGGAGGGGAAGAGACCCAGTACTTC.

The chain carries TRBV27 and TRBJ1-5; 7 bases are a match to TRBD1. The junction had 14 bases not matched to a gene; V was cut back by 8 bases and J by 1 base. This CDR3 is 17 amino acids long. Per germline, CDR1 MNHEY and CDR2 SMNVEV (reference sequence). The CDR3 loop reads CASPLDREQLSNQPQHF. In nucleotides, the CDR3 is TGTGCCAGCCCCCTCGACAGGGAGCAACTAAGCAATCAGCCCCAGCATTTT.

The chain links TRBV5-5 to TRBJ1-5, with 7 bases aligning to TRBD1. The CDR3 runs to 13 residues. V shed 4 bases, J shed 8 bases, and the junction held 6 bases outside the gene matches. The germline CDR1 and CDR2 sequences are SGHKS and YYEKEE (reference sequence). CDR3 in amino acids: CASSVTGWEPQHF. DNA of the CDR3: TGTGCCAGCAGCGTGACAGGGTGGGAGCCCCAGCATTTT. Using reference TRBV5-5 and TRBJ1-5 for the parts outside the CDR3, the full variable domain is DAGVTQSPTHLIKTRGQQVTLRCSPISGHKSVSWYQQVLGQGPQFIFQYYEKEERGRGNFPDRFSARQFPNYSSELNVNALLLGDSALYLCASSVTGWEPQHFGDGTRLSIL.

The J gene is TRBJ2-5, the V gene TRBV7-6, with 10 bases aligning to TRBD1. The V segment lost 4 bases and the J segment 5 bases; nucleotides outside the gene matches: 7. The germline V gene encodes CDR1 SGHVS and CDR2 FNYEAQ. CDR3 length equals 15 residues. The CDR3 bases are TGTGCCAGCAGCTCCGGGACAGGGGTCGGGGAGACCCAGTACTTC. Amino acid sequence: CASSSGTGVGETQYF.

J is TRBJ1-4 and V is TRBV4-1; 9 nucleotides line up with TRBD1. CDR1 MGHRA and CDR2 YSYEKL come from the germline V gene. CDR3 length equals 16 residues. V shed 1 base and J 8 bases; nucleotides not matched to a gene: 8. The CDR3 sequence: CASSQGHRGLEEKLFF. CDR3 sequence (DNA): TGCGCCAGCAGCCAAGGACACAGGGGGCTCGAAGAAAAACTGTTTTTT.

CDR3 loop: CASSPNLGIAGYTF. The CDR3 DNA is TGTGCCAGCAGCCCGAACCTCGGGATCGCTGGCTACACCTTC. V gene TRBV7-2 combines with J gene TRBJ1-2; D is unresolved. CDR3 size: 14 residues. In germline, CDR1 is SGHTA, CDR2 FQGNSA. With 5 bases removed from V and 7 bases from J, the gap between germline ends came to 17 bases.

V gene TRBV7-8 combines with J gene TRBJ2-7, with 14 bases aligning to TRBD2. Per germline, CDR1 SGHVS and CDR2 FQNEAQ. Germline trimming cut 4 bases from V and 7 bases from J; bases unmatched to any gene: 6. The CDR3 loop spans 15 amino acids. The CDR3 bases are TGTGCCAGCAGCTATGGGACTAGCGGGAGCGGTGAGCAGTACGTC. Its protein product is CASSYGTSGSGEQYV.

The chain employs TRBV28 and TRBJ1-5; the D gene is possibly TRBD1 (6 bases). The germline gives CDR1 MDHEN, CDR2 SYDVKM. Trimming pared 4 bases from V and 10 bases from J, leaving 23 bases between. The CDR3 has 16 residues. DNA for the CDR3: TGTGCCAGCAGTTCGGGGGGCCTAAGCGAGATACAACCCCAGCATTTT. It encodes CASSSGGLSEIQPQHF.